This entry lists 8 T cell receptor beta chains sequenced from one sample in a study of blood T cell repertoires in COVID-19. This table comes from immunoSEQ multiplex PCR, and its TCRdb copy is limited to in-frame clones, with some not included. The sample has about 53,000 clones, 80% to 90% seen once. The sequenced sample was peripheral blood. These receptors were taken from an elderly man with acute or convalescent COVID-19.

The CDR3 sequence is CASRLGHYQETQYF. The CDR3 region has the DNA TGTGCCAGCAGATTGGGACATTACCAAGAGACCCAGTACTTC. The chain recombines TRBV6-5 with TRBJ2-5, with D maybe TRBD1 (6 bases). Germline values: CDR1 MNHEY, CDR2 SVGAGI. The CDR3 is 14 residues long. Deletions cut 6 bases from V and 0 bases from J, with 11 bases between.

The table lists this clone with a count of one. The V and J genes are TRBV7-9 and TRBJ1-2; weak D call: TRBD1 (5 bases). Per the germline V gene, CDR1 is SEHNR and CDR2 is FQNEAQ (reference sequence). V was cut by 5 bases and J by 2 bases, with 12 bases left in between. The CDR3 covers 14 residues. The CDR3 region is CASSPPGKNYGYTF. In DNA form, the CDR3 reads TGTGCCAGCAGCCCCCCAGGGAAGAACTATGGCTACACCTTC.

The chain recombines TRBV7-2 with TRBJ1-5; 9 bases are a match to TRBD1. Looked up from germline, CDR1 is SGHTA and CDR2 is FQGNSA. The V segment lost 5 bases and the J segment 6 bases; nucleotides outside the gene matches: 11. The CDR3 runs to 16 residues. This chain's CDR3 is CASSRRGTGLGQPQHF. CDR3 sequence (DNA): TGTGCCAGCAGCCGTCGAGGGACAGGGTTAGGTCAGCCCCAGCATTTT.

The chain recombines TRBV19 with TRBJ2-6; D may be TRBD2 (5 bases). Germline V lookup: CDR1 LNHDA, CDR2 SQIVND (reference sequence). This CDR3 spans 14 amino acids. The V end was cut by 9 bases, the J end by 0 bases, with 9 bases between. The CDR3 is CASRGDSGANVLTF. In DNA, the CDR3 is TGTGCCAGCCGGGGTGACTCTGGGGCCAACGTCCTGACTTTC.

V gene TRBV5-5 combines with J gene TRBJ2-1, with 7 bases identical to TRBD2. Germline CDR1 and CDR2: SGHKS and YYEKEE (reference sequence). V was pared by 4 bases and J by 0 bases, with 7 bases of the junction left unmatched. The CDR3 runs 16 residues. In nucleotides, the CDR3 is TGTGCCAGCAGCGTCTTGCGGGGGAGCTCCTACAATGAGCAGTTCTTC. It encodes CASSVLRGSSYNEQFF.

This chain uses TRBV7-9 with TRBJ1-1; TRBD1 is a possible D gene (5 bases). Germline V gene data show CDR1 as SEHNR and CDR2 as FQNEAQ (reference sequence). This CDR3 region has 14 residues. The V gene lost 2 bases and the J gene lost 5 bases, with 12 bases spanning the gap. The CDR3 DNA is TGTGCCAGCAGCTTATACAGTCGGGGGACTGAAGCTTTCTTT. Its translation: CASSLYSRGTEAFF.

V gene TRBV6-4 combines with J gene TRBJ1-2; D remains unclear. Germline V gene sequence: CDR1 MRHNA, CDR2 SNTAGT. This CDR3 is 15 amino acids long. Trimming shortened V by 7 bases and J by 7 bases, and 22 bases separated the two germline ends. The CDR3 protein is CASIPGLRRQGGYTF. Written as DNA, the CDR3 is TGTGCCAGCATTCCGGGTCTAAGGAGGCAAGGTGGCTACACCTTC.

The J gene is TRBJ2-7, the V gene TRBV5-6, with D perhaps matching TRBD2 (5 bases). Germline V gives CDR1 SGHDT, CDR2 YYEEEE. The CDR3 covers 14 residues. V gave up 1 base and J gave up 7 bases, with 15 bases separating them. CDR3 DNA sequence: TGTGCCAGCAGCTTGCCGGGATCCCTGGGGGAGCAGTACTTC. The encoded protein is CASSLPGSLGEQYF.